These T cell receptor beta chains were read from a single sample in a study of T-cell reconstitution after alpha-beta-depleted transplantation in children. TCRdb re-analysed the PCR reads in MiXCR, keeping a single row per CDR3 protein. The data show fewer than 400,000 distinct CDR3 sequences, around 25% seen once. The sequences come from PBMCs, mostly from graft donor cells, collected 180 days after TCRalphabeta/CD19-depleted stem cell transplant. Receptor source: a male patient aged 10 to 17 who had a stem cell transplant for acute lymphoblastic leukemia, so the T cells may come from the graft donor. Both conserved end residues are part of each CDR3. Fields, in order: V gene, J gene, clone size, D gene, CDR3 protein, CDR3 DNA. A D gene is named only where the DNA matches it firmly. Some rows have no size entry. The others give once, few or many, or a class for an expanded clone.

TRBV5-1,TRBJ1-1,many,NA,CASSLVSDMNTEAFF,TGCGCCAGCAGCTTGGTATCCGATATGAACACTGAAGCTTTCTTT
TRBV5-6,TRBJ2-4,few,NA,CASTGASMNIQYF,TGTGCCAGCACGGGGGCTAGCATGAACATTCAGTACTTC
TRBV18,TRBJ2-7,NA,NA,CASSRPGLSYEQYF,TGTGCCAGCTCACGGCCGGGCCTCTCCTACGAGCAGTACTTC
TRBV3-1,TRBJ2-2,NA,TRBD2,CASSQVAGGPGELFF,TGTGCCAGCAGCCAAGTAGCGGGGGGGCCCGGGGAGCTGTTTTTT
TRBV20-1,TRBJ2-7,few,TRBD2,CSAREPKGLAGVEQYF,TGCAGTGCTAGAGAACCCAAAGGACTAGCGGGAGTTGAGCAGTACTTC
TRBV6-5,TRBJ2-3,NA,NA,CASSFLTGTDTQYF,TGTGCCAGCAGTTTCCTTACAGGGACAGATACGCAGTATTTT
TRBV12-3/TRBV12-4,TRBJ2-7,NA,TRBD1,CASSTPRQGSYEQYF,TGTGCCAGCAGTACCCCACGACAGGGCTCCTACGAGCAGTACTTC
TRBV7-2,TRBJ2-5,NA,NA,CASSLAAAGKRYF,TGTGCCAGCAGCTTAGCCGCCGCCGGTAAAAGGTACTTC
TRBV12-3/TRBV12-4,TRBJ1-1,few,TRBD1,CASSQGQGEPEAFF,TGTGCCAGCAGTCAAGGACAGGGAGAACCTGAAGCTTTCTTT
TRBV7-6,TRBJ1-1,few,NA,CASSPSRWTDEAFF,TGTGCCAGCAGCCCCTCCCGGTGGACGGATGAAGCTTTCTTT
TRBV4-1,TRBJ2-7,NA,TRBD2,CASSHFAGVYSYEQYF,TGCGCCAGCAGCCATTTCGCGGGAGTCTACTCCTACGAGCAGTACTTC
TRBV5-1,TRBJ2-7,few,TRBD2,CASSLMPPPGGPYEQYF,TGCGCCAGCAGCTTGATGCCCCCTCCGGGAGGCCCCTACGAGCAGTACTTC
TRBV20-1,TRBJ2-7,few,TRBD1,CSARPGQGTGYEQYF,TGCAGTGCTCGGCCGGGACAGGGAACCGGCTACGAGCAGTACTTC
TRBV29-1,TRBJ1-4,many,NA,CSVEGAGATNEKLFF,TGCAGCGTTGAGGGGGCAGGCGCAACTAATGAAAAACTGTTTTTT
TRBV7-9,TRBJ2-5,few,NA,CASSLLAYQETQYF,TGTGCCAGCAGCTTACTAGCGTACCAAGAGACCCAGTACTTC
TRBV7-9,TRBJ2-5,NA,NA,CASSPPQYF,TGTGCCAGCAGCCCCCCCCAGTACTTC
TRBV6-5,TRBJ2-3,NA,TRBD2,CASSYSIRAGRIDTQYF,TGTGCCAGCAGTTACTCGATACGAGCGGGACGCATAGATACGCAGTATTTT
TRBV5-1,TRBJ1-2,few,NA,CASSLVGQTNYGYTF,TGCGCCAGCAGCTTGGTTGGGCAAACTAACTATGGCTACACCTTC
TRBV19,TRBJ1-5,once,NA,CALGGNDGQSNQPQHF,TGTGCCCTGGGAGGGAACGATGGGCAAAGCAATCAGCCCCAGCATTTT
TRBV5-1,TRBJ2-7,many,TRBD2,CASSNSGRSYEQYF,TGCGCCAGCAGCAATAGCGGGAGATCCTACGAGCAGTACTTC
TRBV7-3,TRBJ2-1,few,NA,CASSLGQGSANEQFF,TGTGCCAGCAGCTTAGGTCAGGGATCGGCCAATGAGCAGTTCTTC
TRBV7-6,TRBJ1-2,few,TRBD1,CASSDRVGYYGYTF,TGTGCCAGCAGCGACAGGGTTGGGTACTATGGCTACACCTTC
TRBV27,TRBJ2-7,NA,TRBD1,CASSSSGTGPYEQYF,TGTGCCAGCAGTTCCTCCGGGACAGGGCCCTACGAGCAGTACTTC
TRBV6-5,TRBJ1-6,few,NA,CAAGTGSPLHF,TGTGCGGCAGGGACCGGTTCACCCCTCCACTTT
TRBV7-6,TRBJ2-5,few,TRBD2,CASSPGTSGQETQYF,TGTGCCAGCAGCCCAGGGACTAGCGGTCAAGAGACCCAGTACTTC
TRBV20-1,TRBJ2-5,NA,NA,CSAETRRYQETQYF,TGCAGTGCTGAGACAAGGAGATACCAAGAGACCCAGTACTTC
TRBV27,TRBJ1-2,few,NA,CASSEGRAVTNYGYTF,TGTGCCAGCAGTGAGGGACGGGCGGTGACTAACTATGGCTACACCTTC
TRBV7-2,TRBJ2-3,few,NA,CASSPSATRGTDTQYF,TGTGCCAGCAGCCCCAGCGCGACCCGGGGAACAGATACGCAGTATTTT
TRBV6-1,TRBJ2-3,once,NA,CASSRSIGGFTDTQYF,TGTGCCAGCAGTCGCAGCATTGGAGGGTTCACAGATACGCAGTATTTT
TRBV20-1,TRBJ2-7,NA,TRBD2,CSARLAGVYEQYF,TGCAGTGCAAGACTAGCGGGAGTCTACGAGCAGTACTTC
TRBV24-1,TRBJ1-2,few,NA,CATSEGTPDPNYGYTF,TGTGCCACCAGTGAGGGGACACCTGATCCGAACTATGGCTACACCTTC
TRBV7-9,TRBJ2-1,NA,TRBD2,CASSLGGTSGREQFF,TGTGCCAGCAGCTTAGGGGGGACTAGCGGGAGGGAGCAGTTCTTC
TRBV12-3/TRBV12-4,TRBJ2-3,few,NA,CASSSRSGDTQYF,TGTGCCAGCAGTTCCCGGTCCGGTGATACGCAGTATTTT
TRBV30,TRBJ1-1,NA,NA,CASLKGGDTEAFF,TGTGCCTCCCTAAAGGGGGGGGACACTGAAGCTTTCTTT
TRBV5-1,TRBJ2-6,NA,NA,CASSLARGVRGDSGANVLTF,TGCGCCAGCAGCTTGGCCAGAGGGGTGAGGGGGGACTCTGGGGCCAACGTCCTGACTTTC
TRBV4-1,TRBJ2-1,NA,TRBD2,CASSHPPPGTSGRDEQFF,TGCGCCAGCAGCCATCCTCCACCTGGGACTAGCGGGAGAGATGAGCAGTTCTTC
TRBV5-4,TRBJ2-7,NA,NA,CASSLDFSYEQYF,TGTGCCAGCAGCCTGGACTTCTCCTACGAGCAGTACTTC
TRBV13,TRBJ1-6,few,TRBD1,CASSFVGGQYSPLHF,TGTGCCAGCAGCTTCGTAGGGGGCCAGTATTCACCCCTCCACTTT
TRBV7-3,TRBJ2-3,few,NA,CASSLPSGDTQYF,TGTGCCAGCAGCTTACCATCCGGAGATACGCAGTATTTT
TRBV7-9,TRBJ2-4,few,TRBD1,CASSSRIRGQDKNIQYF,TGTGCCAGCAGCTCCCGAATCCGTGGACAGGACAAAAACATTCAGTACTTC
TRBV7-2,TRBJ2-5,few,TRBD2,CASSLLGTSGPQETQYF,TGTGCCAGCAGCTTATTGGGGACTAGCGGGCCTCAAGAGACCCAGTACTTC
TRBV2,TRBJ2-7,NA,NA,CASSEPQIYEQYF,TGTGCCAGCAGTGAACCACAGATCTACGAGCAGTACTTC
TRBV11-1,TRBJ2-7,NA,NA,CASSLLILKGRGRSYEQYF,TGTGCCAGCAGCTTACTTATCCTGAAGGGGCGGGGCCGATCCTACGAGCAGTACTTC
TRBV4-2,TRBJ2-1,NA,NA,CASSSSSSSYNEQFF,TGTGCCAGCAGCTCGTCGAGTTCTTCCTACAATGAGCAGTTCTTC
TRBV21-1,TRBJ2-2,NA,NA,CASTIPGRSNTGELFF,TGTGCCAGCACCATCCCGGGACGGAGTAACACCGGGGAGCTGTTTTTT
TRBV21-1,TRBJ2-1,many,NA,CASIVPKDGEQFF,TGTGCCAGCATCGTCCCTAAGGACGGCGAGCAGTTCTTC
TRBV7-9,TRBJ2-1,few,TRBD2,CASSFGSGSRSYNEQFF,TGTGCCAGCAGCTTCGGTAGCGGGAGTCGCTCCTACAATGAGCAGTTCTTC
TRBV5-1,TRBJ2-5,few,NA,CASSRREKETQYF,TGCGCCAGCAGCCGCCGGGAGAAAGAGACCCAGTACTTC
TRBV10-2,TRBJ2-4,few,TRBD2,CASRDGTSGRAKNIQYF,TGCGCCAGCAGGGACGGGACTAGCGGAAGGGCCAAAAACATTCAGTACTTC
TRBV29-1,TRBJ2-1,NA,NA,CSVEGQSSYNEQFF,TGCAGCGTTGAAGGACAGAGCTCCTACAATGAGCAGTTCTTC
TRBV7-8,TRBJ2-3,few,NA,CASSPLQTGPLTDTQYF,TGTGCCAGCAGCCCCCTGCAGACAGGCCCCCTAACAGATACGCAGTATTTT
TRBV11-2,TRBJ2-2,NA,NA,CASSYQAVESTGELFF,TGTGCCAGCAGCTATCAAGCCGTGGAATCGACCGGGGAGCTGTTTTTT
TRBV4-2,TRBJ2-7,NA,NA,CASSQVPAYEQYF,TGTGCCAGCAGCCAAGTACCAGCCTACGAGCAGTACTTC
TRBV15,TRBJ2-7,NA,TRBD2,CATSRARGTSGRARSYEQYF,TGTGCCACCAGCAGAGCGAGGGGGACTAGCGGGAGGGCCAGGTCCTACGAGCAGTACTTC